These T cell receptor beta chains were read from a single sample in a study of blood T cell repertoires in COVID-19. Sequencing used immunoSEQ multiplex PCR; TCRdb keeps in-frame clones, though not all of them. The repertoire holds around 210,000 clones, with 60% to 85% as singletons. Sequenced material: peripheral blood. Receptor source: a woman in her sixties or seventies with acute or convalescent COVID-19. Both conserved end residues are part of each CDR3. The order of the fields is CDR3 protein, CDR3 DNA, D gene, J gene, V gene, clone size. The D gene is left open where the match is weak. Clone size is shown for a subset of rows, as once, few, many or a class of expanded clone.

CDR3 protein: CAGRSNCRTGSSGNTIYF; CDR3 DNA: TGCGCAGGCCGGTCTAATTGCAGGACAGGGAGCTCTGGAAACACCATATATTTT; D gene: TRBD1; J gene: TRBJ1-3; V gene: TRBV10-1; clone size: .
CDR3 protein: CASSYPPRGRDEQFF; CDR3 DNA: TGTGCCAGCAGTTACCCCCCCCGTGGGCGGGATGAGCAGTTCTTC; D gene: .; J gene: TRBJ2-1; V gene: TRBV6-6; clone size: few
CDR3 protein: CASRPAVDTEAFF; CDR3 DNA: TGCGCCAGCAGGCCGGCGGTTGACACTGAAGCTTTCTTT; D gene: .; J gene: TRBJ1-1; V gene: TRBV5-1; clone size: .
CDR3 protein: CATSRGGSAYEQYF; CDR3 DNA: TGTGCCACCAGCAGAGGAGGGAGCGCATACGAGCAGTACTTC; D gene: .; J gene: TRBJ2-7; V gene: TRBV15; clone size: .
CDR3 protein: CASSIRDRVAGELFF; CDR3 DNA: TGTGCCAGCAGCATCCGGGACAGGGTAGCCGGGGAGCTGTTTTTT; D gene: TRBD1; J gene: TRBJ2-2; V gene: TRBV5-5; clone size: .
CDR3 protein: CASSQGISFAGHGYTF; CDR3 DNA: TGTGCCAGCAGCCAAGGGATATCTTTTGCGGGGCATGGCTACACCTTC; D gene: .; J gene: TRBJ1-2; V gene: TRBV3-1/TRBV3-2; clone size: .
CDR3 protein: CASSIDSTFSAFF; CDR3 DNA: TGTGCCAGTAGTATTGACAGTACCTTTTCCGCTTTCTTT; D gene: .; J gene: TRBJ1-1; V gene: TRBV19; clone size: few
CDR3 protein: CASSQGAGGDQPQHF; CDR3 DNA: TGTGCCAGCAGCCAAGGGGCAGGGGGCGATCAGCCCCAGCATTTT; D gene: TRBD1; J gene: TRBJ1-5; V gene: TRBV4-2; clone size: .
CDR3 protein: CASSQSGNPYEQYF; CDR3 DNA: TGTGCCAGCAGCCAGAGCGGGAATCCCTACGAGCAGTACTTC; D gene: TRBD2; J gene: TRBJ2-7; V gene: TRBV3-1/TRBV3-2; clone size: .
CDR3 protein: CASSYDGVGEKLFF; CDR3 DNA: TGTGCCAGCAGCTACGATGGAGTCGGGGAAAAACTGTTTTTT; D gene: .; J gene: TRBJ1-4; V gene: TRBV3-1/TRBV3-2; clone size: .
CDR3 protein: CASSLDGAQYNEQFF; CDR3 DNA: TGTGCCAGCAGCTTAGATGGGGCCCAATACAATGAGCAGTTCTTC; D gene: .; J gene: TRBJ2-1; V gene: TRBV11-2; clone size: .
CDR3 protein: CASSVEVDQPQHF; CDR3 DNA: TGTGCCAGCAGTGTCGAGGTTGATCAGCCCCAGCATTTT; D gene: .; J gene: TRBJ1-5; V gene: TRBV2; clone size: once
CDR3 protein: CASSLTGQGIFGYTF; CDR3 DNA: TGCGCCAGCAGCTTGACAGGACAGGGGATCTTTGGCTACACCTTC; D gene: TRBD1; J gene: TRBJ1-2; V gene: TRBV5-1; clone size: .
CDR3 protein: CASSLGGFEQYF; CDR3 DNA: TGTGCCAGCAGTTTAGGAGGGTTCGAGCAGTACTTC; D gene: .; J gene: TRBJ2-7; V gene: TRBV12-3/TRBV12-4; clone size: .
CDR3 protein: CASSLAPTELQAGNTIYF; CDR3 DNA: TGTGCCAGCAGCTTAGCTCCCACGGAGCTTCAAGCGGGAAACACCATATATTTT; D gene: .; J gene: TRBJ1-3; V gene: TRBV7-2; clone size: .
CDR3 protein: CASSPPGLLLGYTF; CDR3 DNA: TGTGCCAGCAGCCCCCCGGGATTACTACTTGGCTACACCTTC; D gene: .; J gene: TRBJ1-2; V gene: TRBV7-8; clone size: .
CDR3 protein: CASSLGQGSGNSPLHF; CDR3 DNA: TGTGCCAGCAGCTTAGGCCAGGGTAGCGGCAATTCACCCCTCCACTTT; D gene: .; J gene: TRBJ1-6; V gene: TRBV13; clone size: .
CDR3 protein: CASSLVEASHNEQFF; CDR3 DNA: TGTGCCAGCAGCTTAGTTGAAGCGTCCCACAATGAGCAGTTCTTC; D gene: .; J gene: TRBJ2-1; V gene: TRBV11-2; clone size: .
CDR3 protein: CASGTMQGLYEQYF; CDR3 DNA: TGTGCCAGCGGGACGATGCAGGGACTCTACGAGCAGTACTTC; D gene: .; J gene: TRBJ2-7; V gene: TRBV6-5; clone size: once
CDR3 protein: CASSISATVYNEQFF; CDR3 DNA: TGTGCCAGTAGTATATCCGCGACTGTGTACAATGAGCAGTTCTTC; D gene: .; J gene: TRBJ2-1; V gene: TRBV19; clone size: .
CDR3 protein: CASSLTGGNTIYF; CDR3 DNA: TGTGCCAGCAGCCTCACGGGGGGAAACACCATATATTTT; D gene: .; J gene: TRBJ1-3; V gene: TRBV11-2; clone size: few
CDR3 protein: CAITPGGSSTEAFF; CDR3 DNA: TGTGCCATCACTCCAGGGGGGTCTAGCACTGAAGCTTTCTTT; D gene: TRBD1; J gene: TRBJ1-1; V gene: TRBV10-3; clone size: .
CDR3 protein: CASSLGRASQPQHF; CDR3 DNA: TGTGCCAGCAGCTTAGGCAGGGCGAGCCAGCCCCAGCATTTT; D gene: .; J gene: TRBJ1-5; V gene: TRBV7-2; clone size: .
CDR3 protein: CASSLTFTGDTEAFF; CDR3 DNA: TGTGCCAGCAGCCTGACCTTCACAGGGGACACTGAAGCTTTCTTT; D gene: TRBD1; J gene: TRBJ1-1; V gene: TRBV3-1/TRBV3-2; clone size: .
CDR3 protein: CASSQGLAGGPNQETQYF; CDR3 DNA: TGTGCCAGCTCTCAAGGACTAGCGGGAGGGCCCAACCAAGAGACCCAGTACTTC; D gene: TRBD2; J gene: TRBJ2-5; V gene: TRBV18; clone size: .
CDR3 protein: CASSPRKNTGELFF; CDR3 DNA: TGTGCCAGCAGCCCCCGTAAGAACACCGGGGAGCTGTTTTTT; D gene: .; J gene: TRBJ2-2; V gene: TRBV5-4; clone size: .
CDR3 protein: CSVAPILAGDNEQFF; CDR3 DNA: TGCAGCGTTGCCCCGATACTAGCAGGAGACAATGAGCAGTTCTTC; D gene: .; J gene: TRBJ2-1; V gene: TRBV29-1; clone size: few
CDR3 protein: CASTRQGGVQETQYF; CDR3 DNA: TGTGCCAGCACCAGACAGGGGGGGGTCCAAGAGACCCAGTACTTC; D gene: TRBD1; J gene: TRBJ2-5; V gene: TRBV27; clone size: .
CDR3 protein: CASSFGQGASIQYF; CDR3 DNA: TGTGCCAGCAGTTTTGGGCAGGGGGCGAGCATTCAGTACTTC; D gene: TRBD1; J gene: TRBJ2-4; V gene: TRBV27; clone size: few
CDR3 protein: CASLIGPGGGYTF; CDR3 DNA: TGTGCCAGCCTTATAGGGCCGGGGGGTGGCTACACCTTC; D gene: .; J gene: TRBJ1-2; V gene: TRBV28; clone size: once
CDR3 protein: CASSAGLAGGPDTQYF; CDR3 DNA: TGTGCCAGCAGCGCAGGACTAGCGGGAGGCCCTGATACGCAGTATTTT; D gene: TRBD2; J gene: TRBJ2-3; V gene: TRBV7-3; clone size: .
CDR3 protein: CASSDRASGNTIYF; CDR3 DNA: TGTGCCAGCAGTGACAGGGCTTCTGGAAACACCATATATTTT; D gene: TRBD1; J gene: TRBJ1-3; V gene: TRBV28; clone size: .
CDR3 protein: CASSPFTLAGGPLSYNEQFF; CDR3 DNA: TGTGCCAGCTCACCATTTACTCTAGCGGGAGGGCCCCTGTCCTACAATGAGCAGTTCTTC; D gene: TRBD2; J gene: TRBJ2-1; V gene: TRBV18; clone size: .
CDR3 protein: CAISDPGLPTQETQYF; CDR3 DNA: TGTGCCATCAGCGATCCGGGACTCCCTACTCAAGAGACCCAGTACTTC; D gene: .; J gene: TRBJ2-5; V gene: TRBV10-3; clone size: .
CDR3 protein: CARTFVHTEGEQFF; CDR3 DNA: TGTGCCAGAACCTTCGTTCACACGGAGGGTGAGCAGTTCTTC; D gene: .; J gene: TRBJ2-1; V gene: TRBV6-4; clone size: .